This passage covers 29 T cell receptor beta chains from one sample sequenced in a study of cytomegalovirus exposure and HLA in healthy donors (TCRdb year 2017). Libraries were prepared through the immunoSEQ multiplex PCR assay. For the multiplex PCR, a mixture combining 60 forward primers for TCR Vbeta segments and 13 reverse primers for TCR Jbeta segments was used. In TCRdb, the immuneACCESS table is reduced to in-frame sequences with V and J assigned. These tables do not hold every clone; where another copy was compared, an unresolved V gene accounts for under half, and the others remain unexplained. The sample data list around 140,000 clones, and around 82% of these were observed just once. The ten largest clones take up approximately 3.2% of the sample. The specimen sequenced was PBMCs. These receptor sequences come from a man between 18 and 29 years old in good health and CMV-seropositive.

The chain uses TRBV6-1 and TRBJ2-7, with 8 nucleotides matching TRBD1. Losses at the gene ends were 5 bases for V and 2 bases for J; bases not matched to a gene: 5. The CDR3 sequence is 14 residues long. Germline V gene lookup returns CDR1 MNHNS and CDR2 SASEGT. The CDR3 protein is CASSLTGDTYEQYF. The CDR3 DNA reads TGTGCCAGCAGTCTGACAGGGGATACCTACGAGCAGTACTTC.

The CDR3 DNA reads TGTGCCAGCAGTTCTCCCCGGGGAGGCTCTGGAGGCGAGCAGTACTTC. Encoded protein: CASSSPRGGSGGEQYF. This rearrangement joins TRBV27 to TRBJ2-7, with D tentatively TRBD2 (6 bases). Germline-derived CDR1 and CDR2 are MNHEY and SMNVEV (reference sequence). V lost 4 bases, J lost 6 bases, and 22 bases lay in between. The CDR3 is 16 residues long.

V and J are TRBV11-2 and TRBJ2-5; the match to TRBD2 covers 10 bases. CDR1 SGHAT and CDR2 FQNNGV come from the germline V gene. The CDR3 totals 15 residues. The V gene end was trimmed by 5 bases and the J gene end by 2 bases; junction bases not matched to a gene: 5. The CDR3 here is CASSRTSGSQETQYF. The CDR3 bases are TGTGCCAGCAGCCGGACTAGCGGATCTCAAGAGACCCAGTACTTC.

This clone came up once. J is TRBJ2-2 and V is TRBV4-1; 7 positions match TRBD1. Germline CDR1 MGHRA, CDR2 YSYEKL. V lost 1 base, J lost 1 base, and 6 bases stayed unmatched. CDR3 length: 17 amino acids. This CDR3 is CASSQAVGTVNTGELFF. CDR3 in DNA: TGCGCCAGCAGCCAAGCAGTGGGGACAGTGAACACCGGGGAGCTGTTTTTT.

This clone was seen only a few times. The same CDR3 can be traced to other DNA sequences in this sample. The V call is TRBV28, the J call TRBJ1-1, with a tentative D call TRBD1 (5 bases). The ends were cut back, 5 bases at V and 0 bases at J, with 16 bases in the middle. Germline lookup yields CDR1 MDHEN and CDR2 SYDVKM. CDR3 length equals 16 residues. CDR3 in amino acids: CASSRQGLLMNTEAFF. In DNA form, the CDR3 reads TGTGCCAGCAGTCGTCAGGGTCTCCTAATGAACACTGAAGCTTTCTTT.

The chain is built from TRBV30 and TRBJ2-5, with 8 bases fitting TRBD2. This CDR3 spans 17 amino acids. Germline values: CDR1 GTSNPN, CDR2 SVGIG (reference sequence). V was pared by 0 bases and J by 3 bases, with 12 bases of the junction left unmatched. CDR3 sequence: CAWSVGLSGKREETQYF. As DNA, the CDR3 is TGTGCCTGGAGTGTTGGTCTTAGCGGGAAGAGGGAAGAGACCCAGTACTTC.

The chain has TRBV7-2 and TRBJ1-1, with TRBD1 identical over 7 bases. This CDR3 has 14 amino acids. The germline CDR1 and CDR2 sequences are SGHTA and FQGNSA. V lost 4 bases and J lost 4; bases outside the gene matches: 6. CDR3 in amino acids: CASSSRGFGTEAFF. The CDR3 DNA reads as TGTGCCAGCAGCTCCAGGGGGTTTGGCACTGAAGCTTTCTTT.

The chain recombines TRBV6-1 with TRBJ2-7; TRBD2 matches at 7 bases. Germline V gene sequence: CDR1 MNHNS, CDR2 SASEGT. V shed 6 bases and J 1 base; nucleotides not matched to a gene: 9. CDR3 length: 15 residues. This CDR3 reads CASSPLGGRSYEQYF. The DNA for the CDR3 is TGTGCCAGCAGCCCCTTGGGGGGGAGGTCCTACGAGCAGTACTTC.

The chain is built from TRBV5-1 and TRBJ1-2; D is perhaps TRBD1 (6 bases). The germline V gene has CDR1 SGHRS and CDR2 YFSETQ. Trimming removed 0 bases at V and 7 bases at J, with 16 bases between. The CDR3 contains 15 residues. Here the CDR3 reads CASSLAGGAGGGYTF. In DNA, the CDR3 is TGCGCCAGCAGCTTGGCCGGGGGGGCAGGTGGTGGCTACACCTTC. The complete variable domain, with remaining parts taken from reference TRBV5-1 and TRBJ1-2, reads KAGVTQTPRYLIKTRGQQVTLSCSPISGHRSVSWYQQTPGQGLQFLFEYFSETQRNKGNFPGRFSGRQFSNSRSEMNVSTLELGDSALYLCASSLAGGAGGGYTFGSGTRLTVV.

This rearrangement joins TRBV7-8 to TRBJ1-1, with 8 bases lining up with TRBD1. The ends lost 5 bases at V and 4 bases at J; junction bases unmatched: 6. CDR3 length equals 14 residues. Germline V gene lookup returns CDR1 SGHVS and CDR2 FQNEAQ. For the CDR3, the DNA is TGTGCCAGCAGCACCAACAGGGGGGTCACTGAAGCTTTCTTT. The encoded protein is CASSTNRGVTEAFF.

The J gene is TRBJ2-1, the V gene TRBV6-1; D is uncertain. The V end lost 2 bases, the J end lost 15 bases, and 17 bases lay between the germline ends. The length of the CDR3 is 13 residues. The germline gives CDR1 MNHNS, CDR2 SASEGT. The CDR3 loop is CASSEQPHLSGFF. The CDR3 nucleotides are TGTGCCAGCAGTGAACAGCCCCATCTATCAGGGTTCTTC.

CDR3 sequence reads: CASSPRGESNQPQHF. CDR3 DNA: TGTGCCAGCAGCCCCAGGGGTGAGAGCAATCAGCCCCAGCATTTT. This chain uses TRBV28 with TRBJ1-5, with a tentative D call TRBD1 (6 bases). The CDR3 is 15 amino acids. With 6 bases removed from V and 1 base from J, the gap between germline ends came to 13 bases. The germline V gene encodes CDR1 MDHEN and CDR2 SYDVKM.

The V call is TRBV7-9, the J call TRBJ2-7; 7 nucleotides align to TRBD1. CDR1 SEHNR and CDR2 FQNEAQ come from the germline V gene (reference sequence). V gave up 5 bases and J gave up 5 bases; unmatched junction bases: 6. This CDR3 spans 13 amino acids. The DNA of the CDR3 is TGTGCCAGCAGCCCACAGGGGAATAACGAGCAGTACTTC. Its translation: CASSPQGNNEQYF.

As regards this clone: The junction differs from germline at one of its ends, possibly a read error. The chain couples TRBV7-7 to TRBJ1-1; TRBD1 agrees at 9 bases. Germline CDR1 reads SSHAT; CDR2 reads FNYEAQ (reference sequence). This CDR3 is built from 13 residues. Here the CDR3 DNA reads TGTGCTAGCAGCTTAGATTCCGGGACAGGGACTTTCTTT. Amino acids: CASSLDSGTGTFF.

This chain uses TRBV7-9 with TRBJ2-7; 7 nucleotides align to TRBD1. From germline, CDR1 is SEHNR and CDR2 FQNEAQ (reference sequence). The CDR3 has 14 residues. Germline trimming cut 5 bases from V and 4 bases from J; bases unmatched to any gene: 8. Written as DNA, the CDR3 is TGTGCCAGCAGCCCGACAGGGAGTGCGTACGAGCAGTACTTC. It encodes CASSPTGSAYEQYF.

The chain carries TRBV6-5 and TRBJ2-7, with a weak D call TRBD1 (7 bases). The V end lost 5 bases, the J end lost 4 bases, and 18 bases lay between the germline ends. Germline V CDR1 and CDR2: MNHEY, SVGAGI. CDR3 size: 15 residues. CDR3 protein: CASSRGQGVGYEQYF. The CDR3 bases are TGTGCCAGCAGTCGGGGGCAGGGGGTAGGGTACGAGCAGTACTTC.

CDR3 sequence: CASSPGGEETQYF. The CDR3 DNA sequence: TGTGCCAGCAGCCCCGGGGGGGAGGAGACCCAGTACTTC. The chain links TRBV7-9 to TRBJ2-5; 8 bases agree with TRBD2. Germline assignment: CDR1 SEHNR and CDR2 FQNEAQ (reference sequence). This CDR3 contains 13 residues. V lost 5 bases, J lost 5 bases, and 4 bases stayed unmatched.

This chain uses TRBV2 with TRBJ1-5; the D gene is possibly TRBD1 (5 bases). CDR1 is SNHLY and CDR2 is FYNNEI in the germline V gene. Trimming stripped 0 bases from V and 6 bases from J, with 18 bases between. The CDR3 length is 17 residues. The CDR3 reads CASSEAKGTVGGQPQHF. CDR3 coding DNA: TGTGCCAGCAGTGAAGCGAAGGGGACTGTCGGCGGTCAGCCCCAGCATTTT.

This sequence joins TRBV10-2 and TRBJ2-1; TRBD2 might be the D (6 bases). This CDR3 spans 16 amino acids. CDR1 is WSHSY and CDR2 is SAAADI in the germline V gene. V was cut by 4 bases and J by 2 bases, with 15 bases left in between. The CDR3 sequence is CASSGTGDITYNEQFF. CDR3 nucleotide sequence: TGCGCCAGCAGTGGAACGGGAGATATAACCTACAATGAGCAGTTCTTC.

A few counts support this clone. The chain couples TRBV6-5 to TRBJ2-1; TRBD2 matches 13 bases. The CDR3 loop spans 16 amino acids. In germline, CDR1 is MNHEY, CDR2 SVGAGI. V shed 3 bases and J 7 bases; nucleotides not matched to a gene: 6. The CDR3 region is CASSYFGLAGDNEQFF. The CDR3 DNA is TGTGCCAGCAGTTATTTCGGACTAGCGGGAGATAATGAGCAGTTCTTC.

The J gene is TRBJ1-1, the V gene TRBV10-1; D remains ambiguous. Trimming pared 4 bases from V and 2 bases from J, leaving 5 bases between. The germline V gene encodes CDR1 WNHNN and CDR2 SYGVQD (reference sequence). This CDR3 spans 12 amino acids. The CDR3 region has the DNA TGCGCCAGCAGTGCAACAAACACTGAAGCTTTCTTT. It is translated as CASSATNTEAFF.

The chain is built from TRBV6-5 and TRBJ2-7; D is possibly TRBD1 (6 bases). CDR3 length: 15 amino acids. Germline CDR1 reads MNHEY; CDR2 reads SVGAGI. Between the trimmed V and J ends, which lost 4 bases and 0 bases, there was a span of 13 bases. CDR3 coding DNA: TGTGCCAGCAGTTCCCCGACAGGAAGCTCCTACGAGCAGTACTTC. Translation gives CASSSPTGSSYEQYF.

The V call is TRBV28, the J call TRBJ1-1; D is ambiguous. Trimming removed 5 bases at V and 1 base at J, with 11 bases between. Germline V gene lookup returns CDR1 MDHEN and CDR2 SYDVKM. The CDR3 contains 14 residues. The CDR3 reads CASSPRGGNTEAFF. CDR3 DNA: TGTGCCAGCAGTCCCCGAGGTGGGAACACTGAAGCTTTCTTT.

The rearrangement uses TRBV6-5 and TRBJ1-1, with 12 bases fitting TRBD1. V lost 5 bases and J lost 5; bases outside the gene matches: 6. This CDR3 is 15 amino acids long. Per germline, CDR1 MNHEY and CDR2 SVGAGI. Here the CDR3 DNA reads TGTGCCAGCAGTCAGGGACAGGGGGCTTGGACTGAAGCTTTCTTT. Its translation: CASSQGQGAWTEAFF.

The rearrangement uses TRBV7-9 and TRBJ2-5, with 7 bases identical to TRBD1. Germline V gene sequence: CDR1 SEHNR, CDR2 FQNEAQ (reference sequence). CDR3 size: 15 residues. J lost 2 bases, V lost 0 bases, and 3 bases had no gene match. The CDR3 loop reads CASSLAKTGQETQYF. CDR3 sequence (DNA): TGTGCCAGCAGCTTAGCGAAGACAGGGCAAGAGACCCAGTACTTC.

The chain has TRBV7-9 and TRBJ2-7, with TRBD1 matching 7 bases. Germline CDR1 SEHNR, CDR2 FQNEAQ (reference sequence). This CDR3 is built from 15 residues. V trimming: 2 bases; J trimming: 5 bases; junction bases outside the gene matches: 9. CDR3 bases: TGTGCCAGCAGCTTACCCCGGACAGGTCACCACGAGCAGTACTTC. It is translated as CASSLPRTGHHEQYF.

The CDR3: CASSVVVQSSYNEQFF. DNA of the CDR3: TGTGCCAGCAGCGTAGTGGTACAGAGCTCCTACAATGAGCAGTTCTTC. The rearrangement links TRBV9 to TRBJ2-1; D remains ambiguous. The CDR3 consists of 16 residues. Germline V gives CDR1 SGDLS, CDR2 YYNGEE. The germline V and J ends were trimmed by 0 bases and 0 bases, with 10 bases remaining between them. The full variable domain, rest sourced from reference TRBV9 and TRBJ2-1, is DSGVTQTPKHLITATGQRVTLRCSPRSGDLSVYWYQQSLDQGLQFLIQYYNGEERAKGNILERFSAQQFPDLHSELNLSSLELGDSALYFCASSVVVQSSYNEQFFGPGTRLTVL.

The V call is TRBV7-9, the J call TRBJ2-5, with D perhaps matching TRBD2 (5 bases). Trimming removed 5 bases at V and 5 bases at J, with 21 bases between. This CDR3 is built from 16 residues. Germline V gene lookup returns CDR1 SEHNR and CDR2 FQNEAQ (reference sequence). The CDR3 sequence is CASSHTLSRVHETQYF. The CDR3, as DNA: TGTGCCAGCAGCCACACTCTCTCGAGGGTACACGAGACCCAGTACTTC.

V usage is TRBV10-1 and J usage is TRBJ2-7; 7 nucleotides match TRBD1. This CDR3 is 13 amino acids long. The J segment lost 4 bases and the V segment lost 2 bases, leaving 2 bases of the junction unmatched. Germline V gives CDR1 WNHNN, CDR2 SYGVQD (reference sequence). CDR3: CASSEGTEYEQYF. The CDR3 region has the DNA TGCGCCAGCAGTGAGGGGACAGAATACGAGCAGTACTTC.